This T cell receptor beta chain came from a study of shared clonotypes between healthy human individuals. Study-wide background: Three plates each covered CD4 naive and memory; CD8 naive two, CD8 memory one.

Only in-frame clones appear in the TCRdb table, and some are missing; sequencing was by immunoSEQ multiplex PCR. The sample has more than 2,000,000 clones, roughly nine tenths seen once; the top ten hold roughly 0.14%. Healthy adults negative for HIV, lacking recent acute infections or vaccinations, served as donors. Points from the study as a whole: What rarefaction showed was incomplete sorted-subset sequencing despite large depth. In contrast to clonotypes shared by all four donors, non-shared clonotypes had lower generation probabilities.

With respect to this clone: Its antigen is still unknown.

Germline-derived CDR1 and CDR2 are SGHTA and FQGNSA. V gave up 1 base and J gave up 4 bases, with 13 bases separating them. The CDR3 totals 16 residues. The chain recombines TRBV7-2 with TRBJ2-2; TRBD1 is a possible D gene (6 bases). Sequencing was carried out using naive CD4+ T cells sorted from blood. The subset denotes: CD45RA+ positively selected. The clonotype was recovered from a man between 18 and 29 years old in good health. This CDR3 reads CASSLDPGVVTGELFF. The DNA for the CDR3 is TGTGCCAGCAGCTTAGACCCAGGGGTCGTCACCGGGGAGCTGTTTTTT.